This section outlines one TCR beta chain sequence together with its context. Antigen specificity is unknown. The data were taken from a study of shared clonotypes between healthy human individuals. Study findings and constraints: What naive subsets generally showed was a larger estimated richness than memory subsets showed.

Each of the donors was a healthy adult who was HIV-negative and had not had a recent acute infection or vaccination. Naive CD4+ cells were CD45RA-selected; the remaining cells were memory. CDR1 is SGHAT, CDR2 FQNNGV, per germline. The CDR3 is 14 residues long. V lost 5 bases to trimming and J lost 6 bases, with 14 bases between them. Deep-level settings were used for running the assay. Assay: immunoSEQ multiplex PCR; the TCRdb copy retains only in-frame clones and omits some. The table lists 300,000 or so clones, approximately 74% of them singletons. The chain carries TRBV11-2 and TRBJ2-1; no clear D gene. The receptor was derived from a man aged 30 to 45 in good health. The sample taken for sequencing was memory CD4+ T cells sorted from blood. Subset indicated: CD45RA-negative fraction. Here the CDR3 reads CASSAQWGSNEQFF. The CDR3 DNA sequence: TGTGCCAGCAGCGCACAATGGGGTAGCAATGAGCAGTTCTTC.